This T cell receptor beta chain was found in a study of T-cell memory formation after mild COVID-19. At the level of the study: TCR clusters mostly belonged to single donors.

CDR3 length: 15 residues. Deletions cut 0 bases from V and 1 base from J, with 8 bases between. CDR1 SEHNR and CDR2 FQNEAQ come from the germline V gene (reference sequence). Comment on this clonotype: The antigen is unknown.

General observations from the study: Clones that got smaller from day 15 to 85 had even CD4/CD8, while clones growing later tipped toward CD4+.

TCRdb re-analysed the 5' RACE reads in MiXCR, keeping a single row per CDR3 protein. This sample has roughly 130,000 distinct CDR3 sequences; about a sixth occur once, and the top ten carry approximately 5%. The origin of this receptor is a man aged 18-30 years who had mild COVID-19 (a few samples of this study predate the infection). Cell type and time point are not known. This chain uses TRBV7-9 with TRBJ2-3; perhaps TRBD1 as D (5 bases). Sequencing input: PBMCs or a T cell subset sorted from them (not recorded which). The CDR3 here is CASSLAGARTDTQYF. DNA of the CDR3: TGTGCCAGCAGCTTAGCAGGGGCCCGCACAGATACGCAGTATTTT.